The rows below give T cell receptor beta chains drawn from one sample of a study of blood T cell repertoires in COVID-19. Method: immunoSEQ multiplex PCR; TCRdb's copy keeps in-frame clones and lacks some. The sample lists 250,000 to 300,000 clones; approximately 90% were seen once. Material: PBMCs or T cells enriched from blood (not recorded which). These receptors were taken from a woman under 40 who had recovered from COVID-19. CDR3s include the opening cysteine and the closing phenylalanine or tryptophan. D genes are given only for firm matches. Size tells how often a clone was seen (once, few, many) or the class of an expanded clone, and some rows leave it out.

J | size | D | V | DNA | CDR3
TRBJ2-1 | - | - | TRBV10-3 | TGTGCCATCAGTGATCCGAATGAGCAGTTCTTC | CAISDPNEQFF
TRBJ2-7 | - | TRBD2 | TRBV2 | TGTGCCAGCAGTGAGGTACTAGCGGGCTCCTACGAGCAGTACTTC | CASSEVLAGSYEQYF
TRBJ2-3 | - | TRBD1 | TRBV18 | TGTGCCAGCTCACCGGGACAGGGGAGTGATACGCAGTATTTT | CASSPGQGSDTQYF
TRBJ1-2 | - | - | TRBV5-8 | TGTGCCAGCAGCACACAGGTTTTAAGGGGCTACACCTTC | CASSTQVLRGYTF
TRBJ1-6 | - | - | TRBV20-1 | TGCAGTGCTAGTTATCCCCGGAGCACGAATTCACCCCTCCACTTT | CSASYPRSTNSPLHF
TRBJ2-1 | - | TRBD1 | TRBV5-1 | TGCGCCAGCAGATCCGGGACAGGGTTCAACAATGAGCAGTTCTTC | CASRSGTGFNNEQFF
TRBJ1-5 | few | - | TRBV18 | TGTGCCAGCTCACCCGGAGTTGGAAGCAATCAGCCCCAGCATTTT | CASSPGVGSNQPQHF
TRBJ1-3 | - | TRBD1 | TRBV5-1 | TGCGCCAGCAGCAGGGGACAGGACATCTCTGGAAACACCATATATTTT | CASSRGQDISGNTIYF
TRBJ2-7 | - | - | TRBV6-6 | TGTGCCAGCAGTTACCCGGGTATGTCCTACGAGCAGTACTTC | CASSYPGMSYEQYF
TRBJ2-1 | few | - | TRBV5-4 | TGTGCCAGCAGCTCTGGGGGGAGATATTTCTTC | CASSSGGRYFF
TRBJ1-1 | many | TRBD1 | TRBV3-1/TRBV3-2 | TGTGCCAGCAGCCGGGACAGGGGTCCTGAAGCTTTCTTT | CASSRDRGPEAFF
TRBJ2-7 | few | TRBD1 | TRBV6-5 | TGTGCCAGCAGTCCCGGGGACAGCTTATACGAGCAGTACTTC | CASSPGDSLYEQYF
TRBJ1-5 | - | - | TRBV24-1 | TGTGCCACCAGTGGGGGGCAGGGTAGCAATCAGCCCCAGCATTTT | CATSGGQGSNQPQHF
TRBJ2-5 | - | TRBD2 | TRBV5-1 | TGCGCCAGCAGCGTGACTAGCGGGCAAGAGACCCAGTACTTC | CASSVTSGQETQYF
TRBJ1-5 | once | TRBD1 | TRBV5-6 | TGTGCCAGCAGCTTCGGTTTCGGGACAGGGGGTCGCAATCAGCCCCAGCATTTT | CASSFGFGTGGRNQPQHF
TRBJ1-6 | few | - | TRBV27 | TGTGCCAGCAGCCAGAAGGACAGACCATATTCACCCCTCCACTTT | CASSQKDRPYSPLHF
TRBJ1-4 | - | TRBD1 | TRBV18 | TGTGCCAGCTCACCACCGAGCAGGGGGGATAAAAAACTGTTTTTT | CASSPPSRGDKKLFF
TRBJ1-5 | - | TRBD1 | TRBV3-1/TRBV3-2 | TGTGCCAGCAGCCCACGAAGGGACAGGGGGGATCAGCCCCAGCATTTT | CASSPRRDRGDQPQHF
TRBJ1-4 | - | TRBD1 | TRBV28 | TGTGCCAGCAGCCTTCGACAGGGGAATGAAAAACTGTTTTTT | CASSLRQGNEKLFF
TRBJ1-4 | - | - | TRBV18 | TGTGCCAGCTCACTCTTGACAGGCGGCGCAGGAACTAATGAAAAACTGTTTTTT | CASSLLTGGAGTNEKLFF
TRBJ2-3 | - | - | TRBV6-5 | TGTGCCAGCAGTAGCGTTGGGACAGATACGCAGTATTTT | CASSSVGTDTQYF
TRBJ2-7 | - | - | TRBV14 | TGTGCCAGCAGCCAAGTTTCGACTAGACATTCGTACGAGCAGTACTTC | CASSQVSTRHSYEQYF
TRBJ2-2 | once | TRBD2 | TRBV24-1 | TGTGCCACCAGTGATTCCCTAGCGGGAATCGGGGAGCTGTTTTTT | CATSDSLAGIGELFF
TRBJ1-6 | - | - | TRBV7-8 | TGTGCCAGCAGCTTAGGGACACCTAGGGCGCTATATTCACCCCTCCACTTT | CASSLGTPRALYSPLHF
TRBJ2-5 | - | TRBD1 | TRBV29-1 | TGCAGCGTTGCAGGGGGAGAGGGGCAAGAGACCCAGTACTTC | CSVAGGEGQETQYF
TRBJ1-2 | - | TRBD1 | TRBV29-1 | TGCAGCGTTCGCCCTTCCGGGACAGGGCCCTATGGCTACACCTTC | CSVRPSGTGPYGYTF
TRBJ2-5 | - | TRBD2 | TRBV5-1 | TGCGCCAGCAGCTTTGGGAGACGGACTAGCGGCGCGTACCAAGAGACCCAGTACTTC | CASSFGRRTSGAYQETQYF
TRBJ2-3 | - | TRBD2 | TRBV7-8 | TGTGCCAGCAGCTCCCTAGCGGGAGGGGGTACAGATACGCAGTATTTT | CASSSLAGGGTDTQYF
TRBJ1-4 | - | - | TRBV7-6 | TGTGCCAGCAGCTGGGGGGGGCGCGGTTACGATGAAAAACTGTTTTTT | CASSWGGRGYDEKLFF
TRBJ1-1 | - | - | TRBV7-3 | TGTGCCAGCAGCTTAAATCGGGATACGAACACTGAAGCTTTCTTT | CASSLNRDTNTEAFF
TRBJ2-7 | - | - | TRBV6-5 | TGTGCCAGCAGTTACGCTAGGCAGGGAAGCTACGAGCAGTACTTC | CASSYARQGSYEQYF
TRBJ1-1 | - | - | TRBV6-7 | TGTGCCAGCAGTTACCCTTCCAGGGAGGGCGGCACTGAAGCTTTCTTT | CASSYPSREGGTEAFF
TRBJ1-1 | - | TRBD1 | TRBV27 | TGTGCCAGCAGTTTATCTAGACAGGGGGTGACTGAAGCTTTCTTT | CASSLSRQGVTEAFF
TRBJ2-1 | - | - | TRBV2 | TGTGCCAGCAGTGTCACGCGGGACAATGAGCAGTTCTTC | CASSVTRDNEQFF
TRBJ2-1 | - | TRBD1 | TRBV6-5 | TGTGCCAGCACTGGAATACAGGGGGCGAAGTTCTTC | CASTGIQGAKFF
TRBJ2-5 | few | TRBD2 | TRBV29-1 | TGCAGCTTCTCCGGGACTAGCGGGAGGGCCTGGGAGACCCAGTACTTC | CSFSGTSGRAWETQYF
TRBJ2-1 | - | TRBD1 | TRBV24-1 | TGTGCCACAACAGGGGGGAATGAGCAGTTCTTC | CATTGGNEQFF
TRBJ2-7 | - | TRBD2 | TRBV5-6 | TGTGCCAGCAGCTTGGGGACTAGCGGTTACGAGCAGTACTTC | CASSLGTSGYEQYF
TRBJ2-7 | - | - | TRBV11-3 | TGTGCCAGCAGCTTCAGGGGCTCCTACGAGCAGTACTTC | CASSFRGSYEQYF
TRBJ1-4 | - | - | TRBV5-5 | TGTGCCAGCAGCTTACAGGGTTCGGATGAAAAACTGTTTTTT | CASSLQGSDEKLFF
TRBJ2-7 | - | TRBD1 | TRBV7-9 | TGTGCCAGCAGCTTGGGGGCGGGACAGGGAGTGGACGAGCAGTACTTC | CASSLGAGQGVDEQYF
TRBJ2-5 | - | TRBD2 | TRBV30 | TGTGCCTCATCTGGCGGGAGAAAGGAGACCCAGTACTTC | CASSGGRKETQYF
TRBJ1-1 | - | TRBD1 | TRBV29-1 | TGCAGCGTTGGCCTACAGGGGCGGGGAAACACTGAAGCTTTCTTT | CSVGLQGRGNTEAFF
TRBJ1-1 | - | - | TRBV3-1/TRBV3-2 | TGTGCCAGCAGCCAAGATCGGACTATGAACACTGAAGCTTTCTTT | CASSQDRTMNTEAFF
TRBJ1-6 | - | - | TRBV2 | TGTGCCACCGGCTTAGAGGCGGGTAATAATTCACCCCTCCACTTT | CATGLEAGNNSPLHF
TRBJ1-6 | once | TRBD1 | TRBV7-9 | TGTGCCAGCAGCAAACAGGGGGCCGATTCACCCCTCCACTTT | CASSKQGADSPLHF
TRBJ2-7 | few | - | TRBV5-6 | TGTGCCAGCAGCTTGTATAAAGCCACCTACGAGCAGTACTTC | CASSLYKATYEQYF
TRBJ1-4 | - | - | TRBV29-1 | TGCAGCGTTGTCCAGGTTGGAAGTGAAAAACTGTTTTTT | CSVVQVGSEKLFF
TRBJ2-5 | - | TRBD2 | TRBV7-8 | TGTGCCAGCAGTTCCGGGACTAGTAGTTCAGAGACCCAGTACTTC | CASSSGTSSSETQYF
TRBJ1-2 | - | - | TRBV7-8 | TGTGCCAGCAGCCCAGAAAACTATGGCTACACCTTC | CASSPENYGYTF
TRBJ1-1 | - | TRBD1 | TRBV27 | TGTGCCAGCAGTCCGTGGACAGGGGGCGGCACGGCTGAAGCTTTCTTT | CASSPWTGGGTAEAFF
TRBJ1-2 | - | TRBD1 | TRBV4-1 | TGCGCCAGCAGCCAGCTCAATCTGGGACAGGGGAAGACTATAAAGGGCTACACCTTC | CASSQLNLGQGKTIKGYTF
TRBJ2-3 | - | TRBD2 | TRBV28 | TGTGCCAGCAGCCCCTACAAACCGGGACTAGCGGGTAGGGCAGATACGCAGTATTTT | CASSPYKPGLAGRADTQYF
TRBJ2-7 | once | TRBD1 | TRBV15 | TGTGCCACCAGCTCTCCGGGACAGGCACCTTACGAGCAGTACTTC | CATSSPGQAPYEQYF
TRBJ1-5 | - | TRBD1 | TRBV19 | TGTGCCAGTAGTATTGCCGGGACAGGGGGGATTAATCAGCCCCAGCATTTT | CASSIAGTGGINQPQHF
TRBJ2-3 | - | TRBD2 | TRBV7-3 | TGTGCCAGCAGCACTAGCGGATACACAGATACGCAGTATTTT | CASSTSGYTDTQYF
TRBJ2-3 | - | - | TRBV10-1 | TGCGCCAGCAGTGAGAAACTGGCAGATACGCAGTATTTT | CASSEKLADTQYF
TRBJ2-7 | - | TRBD2 | TRBV10-3 | TGTGCCATCAGTGAGTCGAACCGGTTGTCGGCGGGGGCCTACGAGCAGTACTTC | CAISESNRLSAGAYEQYF
TRBJ1-4 | once | - | TRBV2 | TGTGCCAGCAGTTCTCAGGCTGCTAATGAAAAACTGTTTTTT | CASSSQAANEKLFF